This T cell receptor beta chain was recorded in a study of long-term antiretroviral therapy in people with HIV. At survey level, the immunoSEQ assay was run in its v3.0 version. Assay: immunoSEQ multiplex PCR; the TCRdb copy retains only in-frame clones and omits some. In the table there are roughly 30,000 clones, 70% to 90% of which are singletons. The CDR3 loop spans 12 amino acids. This clonotype was obtained from a man younger than 35 with HIV. This sample comprised unsorted PBMCs, obtained 0.8 years before starting antiretroviral therapy. This chain uses TRBV12-1 with TRBJ1-5. TRBV12-1 is listed as a pseudogene. CDR3 DNA: TGTGCCAGCTACCATCGAACTCGGGCCCAGCATTTT. The encoded protein is CASYHRTRAQHF.